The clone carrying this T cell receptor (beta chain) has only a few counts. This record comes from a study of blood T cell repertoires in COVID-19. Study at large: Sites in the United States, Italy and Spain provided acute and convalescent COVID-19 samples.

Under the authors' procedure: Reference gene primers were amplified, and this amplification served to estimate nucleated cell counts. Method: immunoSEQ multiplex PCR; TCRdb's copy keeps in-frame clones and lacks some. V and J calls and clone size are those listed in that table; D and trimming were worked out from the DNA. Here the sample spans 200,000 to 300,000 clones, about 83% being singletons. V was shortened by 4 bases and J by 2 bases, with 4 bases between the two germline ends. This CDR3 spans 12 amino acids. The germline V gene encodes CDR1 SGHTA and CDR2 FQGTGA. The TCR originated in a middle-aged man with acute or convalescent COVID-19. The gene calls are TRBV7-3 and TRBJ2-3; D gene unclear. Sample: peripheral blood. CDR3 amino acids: CASSSYTDTQYF. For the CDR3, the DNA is TGTGCCAGCAGCTCGTACACAGATACGCAGTATTTT.